The 8 T cell receptor beta chains presented below share a single source sample, sequenced in a study of T-cell memory formation after mild COVID-19 (dated by TCRdb to about 2021). The library was prepared using 5' RACE. Sequencing instrument: Illumina NovaSeq 6000. Using fastp trimming at Q25 and MiXCR clonotype assembly, TCRdb reanalyzed the public sequencing data and kept in-frame beta chains. Identical CDR3 proteins give one entry, which carries the most common genes and DNA. This sample is represented by 140,000 or so distinct CDR3 sequences; 15% to 20% of them were singletons. The leading ten clones occupy approximately 2.3% of the sample. The specimen was PBMCs or a T cell subset sorted from them (not recorded which). These receptors were collected from an adult woman who had mild COVID-19 (a few samples of this study predate the infection). The sample titles of this study are shuffled in the database, so cell type and time point are left out; the donor was told from shared clones.

This clonotype has more than one count but fewer than ten. The rearrangement links TRBV7-6 to TRBJ2-1; 8 nucleotides line up with TRBD2. This CDR3 comprises 15 residues. J gave up 6 bases and V 6 bases, and 10 bases lay outside the gene matches. Germline lookup yields CDR1 SGHVS and CDR2 FNYEAQ. The CDR3 region is CASSLPGLGSNEQFF. The CDR3 DNA reads as TGTGCCAGCAGTCTTCCGGGACTAGGGTCCAATGAGCAGTTCTTC.

Only a few counts were recorded for this clonotype. V and J are TRBV7-3 and TRBJ1-1; D unclear. Germline V gene data show CDR1 as SGHTA and CDR2 as FQGTGA. This CDR3 is 13 amino acids long. V shed 7 bases and J shed 1 base, with 10 bases lying between them. The chain's CDR3 is CASTQVPNTEAFF. In DNA, the CDR3 is TGTGCCAGCACCCAGGTCCCGAACACTGAAGCTTTCTTT.

This clonotype was found many times. V and J are TRBV5-1 and TRBJ2-5, with TRBD1 matching over 10 bases. The CDR3 totals 14 residues. V was clipped by 6 bases and J by 5 bases; unmatched bases: 7. The germline V gene has CDR1 SGHRS and CDR2 YFSETQ. The CDR3 reads CASNGQGVGETQYF. The CDR3, as DNA: TGCGCCAGCAACGGACAGGGGGTCGGGGAGACCCAGTACTTC.

The chain employs TRBV11-2 and TRBJ1-1; no firm D call. The V gene's germline CDR1 is SGHAT and CDR2 FQNNGV. V lost 0 bases and J 6 bases, leaving 8 bases between the germline ends. CDR3 length: 13 amino acids. The CDR3 DNA reads TGTGCCAGCAGCTTAGATCGGTCTTCTGAAGCTTTCTTT. Its protein product is CASSLDRSSEAFF.

The chain carries TRBV12-2 and TRBJ1-1; TRBD1, the table's D call, lacks a check against the DNA. TRBV12-2 is assigned pseudogene status. The CDR3 totals 16 residues. The CDR3 DNA is TGTGCAAGTCGCCCTAACGGGACAGGCCCTAGCACTGAAGCTTTCTTT. This codes for CASRPNGTGPSTEAFF.

This clonotype has more than one count but fewer than ten. This chain uses TRBV11-2 with TRBJ2-3; 9 bases are a match to TRBD1. CDR1 is SGHAT and CDR2 is FQNNGV in the germline V gene. V lost 7 bases to trimming and J lost 1 base; unmatched junction nucleotides: 9. This CDR3 is built from 16 residues. The CDR3 protein is CASMRLRDRGTDTQYF. The DNA of the CDR3 is TGTGCCAGCATGAGACTTAGGGACAGGGGCACAGATACGCAGTATTTT.

This clonotype has more than one count but fewer than ten. The V gene is TRBV9, the J gene TRBJ2-1; D remains ambiguous. V was pared by 0 bases and J by 5 bases, with 6 bases between. Germline CDR1 SGDLS, CDR2 YYNGEE. The CDR3 is made up of 13 amino acids. CDR3 coding DNA: TGTGCCAGCAGCGTAGCCTCACACAATGAGCAGTTCTTC. Its protein product is CASSVASHNEQFF.

This clonotype turned up a few times. V usage is TRBV7-9 and J usage is TRBJ2-7; no definite D call. Germline CDR1 is SEHNR and CDR2 is FQNEAQ (reference sequence). CDR3 length: 15 residues. Trimming shortened V by 2 bases and J by 0 bases, and 11 bases separated the two germline ends. The CDR3 coding sequence is TGTGCCAGCAGCTTATCTCACCTCCTCTCCTACGAGCAGTACTTC. Amino acid sequence: CASSLSHLLSYEQYF.